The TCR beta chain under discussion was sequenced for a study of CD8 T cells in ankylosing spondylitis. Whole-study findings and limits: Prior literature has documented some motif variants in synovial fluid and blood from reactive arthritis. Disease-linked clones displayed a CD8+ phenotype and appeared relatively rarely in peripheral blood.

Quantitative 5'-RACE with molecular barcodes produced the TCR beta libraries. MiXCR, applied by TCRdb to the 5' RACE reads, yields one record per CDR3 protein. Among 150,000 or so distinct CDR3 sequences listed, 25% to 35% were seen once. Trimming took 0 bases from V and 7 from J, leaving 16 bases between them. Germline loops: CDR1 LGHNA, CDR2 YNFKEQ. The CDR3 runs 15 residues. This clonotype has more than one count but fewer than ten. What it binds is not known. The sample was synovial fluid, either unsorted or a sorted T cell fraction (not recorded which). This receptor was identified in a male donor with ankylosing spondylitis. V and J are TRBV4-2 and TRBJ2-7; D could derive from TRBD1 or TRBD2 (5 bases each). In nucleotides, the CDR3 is TGTGCCAGCAGCCAAGATTTTTCGGGGCATCGGGAGCAGTACTTC. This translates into CASSQDFSGHREQYF.